These T cell receptor beta chains were read from a single sample in a study of patients and donors after allogeneic stem cell transplantation. TCRdb independently ran MiXCR on the RT-PCR reads; one entry per CDR3 protein. Of approximately 200,000 distinct CDR3 sequences listed, 40% to 45% are singletons. The specimen was blood, either unsorted or a sorted T cell fraction (not recorded which). These receptors were obtained from a human donor who was either an allogeneic HSCT recipient or a stem cell or donor lymphocyte infusion donor (not recorded which). It is not recorded whose cells these are; they may come from a transplant donor. The CDR3 runs from the conserved cysteine through the conserved F or W. The order of the fields is J gene, V gene, clone size, D gene, CDR3 protein, CDR3 DNA. The D gene is left open where the match is weak. Clone size appears in some rows only: once, few, many, or a class for an expanded clone.

J gene: TRBJ1-1
V gene: TRBV6-5
clone size: once
D gene: TRBD1
CDR3 protein: CASSYSWTGVDTEAFF
CDR3 DNA: TGTGCCAGCAGTTACTCTTGGACAGGGGTGGACACTGAAGCTTTCTTT

J gene: TRBJ1-5
V gene: TRBV28
clone size: few
D gene: .
CDR3 protein: CASQMTIRNQPQHF
CDR3 DNA: TGTGCCAGCCAAATGACTATCCGCAATCAGCCCCAGCATTTT

J gene: TRBJ1-1
V gene: TRBV7-2
clone size: .
D gene: .
CDR3 protein: CASSWTGRTEAFF
CDR3 DNA: TGTGCCAGCAGCTGGACGGGGAGGACTGAAGCTTTCTTT

J gene: TRBJ2-6
V gene: TRBV5-6
clone size: .
D gene: .
CDR3 protein: CASSLDDSGANVLTF
CDR3 DNA: TGTGCCAGCAGCTTGGATGACTCCGGGGCCAACGTCCTGACTTTC

J gene: TRBJ2-1
V gene: TRBV24-1
clone size: few
D gene: .
CDR3 protein: CATSDPGTPYNEQFF
CDR3 DNA: TGTGCCACCAGTGACCCCGGGACTCCCTACAATGAGCAGTTCTTC

J gene: TRBJ2-1
V gene: TRBV6-5
clone size: few
D gene: TRBD2
CDR3 protein: CASSYSGSGIPPGEQFF
CDR3 DNA: TGTGCCAGCAGTTACTCAGGTAGCGGGATTCCGCCGGGGGAGCAGTTCTTC

J gene: TRBJ1-2
V gene: TRBV5-4
clone size: .
D gene: .
CDR3 protein: CASSLMGSSYTF
CDR3 DNA: TGTGCCAGCAGCTTGATGGGTTCCAGCTACACCTTC

J gene: TRBJ2-3
V gene: TRBV7-2
clone size: .
D gene: TRBD2
CDR3 protein: CASSFGTSGNIGDTQYF
CDR3 DNA: TGTGCCAGCAGCTTTGGGACTAGCGGGAACATCGGGGATACGCAGTATTTT

J gene: TRBJ2-7
V gene: TRBV30
clone size: few
D gene: TRBD2
CDR3 protein: CAWSGEGPYEQYF
CDR3 DNA: TGTGCCTGGAGTGGGGAGGGCCCCTACGAGCAGTACTTC

J gene: TRBJ2-7
V gene: TRBV12-3/TRBV12-4
clone size: .
D gene: .
CDR3 protein: CASSLRVLHEQYF
CDR3 DNA: TGTGCCAGCAGTTTAAGGGTACTTCACGAGCAGTACTTC

J gene: TRBJ1-1
V gene: TRBV13
clone size: .
D gene: .
CDR3 protein: CASSLISSGPVSAFF
CDR3 DNA: TGTGCCAGCAGCTTGATATCCAGTGGGCCGGTATCGGCTTTCTTT

J gene: TRBJ1-1
V gene: TRBV28
clone size: few
D gene: .
CDR3 protein: CASSLKTNTEAFF
CDR3 DNA: TGTGCCAGCAGTTTAAAGACGAACACTGAAGCTTTCTTT

J gene: TRBJ1-2
V gene: TRBV7-9
clone size: .
D gene: TRBD1
CDR3 protein: CASSSKQGHSWGYTF
CDR3 DNA: TGTGCCAGCAGCTCCAAACAGGGGCACAGTTGGGGCTACACCTTC

J gene: TRBJ2-1
V gene: TRBV18
clone size: .
D gene: TRBD2
CDR3 protein: CASSTLGLAGSNEQFF
CDR3 DNA: TGTGCCAGCTCAACTCTCGGGCTAGCGGGTAGCAATGAGCAGTTCTTC

J gene: TRBJ1-3
V gene: TRBV28
clone size: few
D gene: .
CDR3 protein: CASSMVGDEGNTIYF
CDR3 DNA: TGTGCCAGCAGTATGGTCGGGGATGAAGGAAACACCATATATTTT

J gene: TRBJ1-2
V gene: TRBV9
clone size: few
D gene: TRBD1
CDR3 protein: CASSGATGGSGYTF
CDR3 DNA: TGTGCCAGCAGCGGAGCCACAGGGGGAAGCGGCTACACCTTC

J gene: TRBJ2-1
V gene: TRBV29-1
clone size: .
D gene: TRBD2
CDR3 protein: CSVGSGKSSYNEQFF
CDR3 DNA: TGCAGCGTTGGCAGCGGGAAGTCATCCTACAATGAGCAGTTCTTC

J gene: TRBJ1-1
V gene: TRBV28
clone size: .
D gene: .
CDR3 protein: CASSYPGTTEAFF
CDR3 DNA: TGTGCCAGCTCCTACCCAGGGACCACTGAAGCTTTCTTT

J gene: TRBJ1-1
V gene: TRBV3-1
clone size: .
D gene: TRBD1
CDR3 protein: CASSQVPDRGPTEAFF
CDR3 DNA: TGTGCCAGCAGCCAAGTACCGGACAGGGGGCCTACTGAAGCTTTCTTT

J gene: TRBJ1-1
V gene: TRBV20-1
clone size: .
D gene: .
CDR3 protein: CSARGEGQGTEAFF
CDR3 DNA: TGCAGTGCTAGAGGCGAGGGGCAGGGTACTGAAGCTTTCTTT

J gene: TRBJ2-3
V gene: TRBV12-3/TRBV12-4
clone size: .
D gene: TRBD2
CDR3 protein: CASSLPSGQTYHTQYF
CDR3 DNA: TGTGCCAGCAGTTTGCCTAGCGGGCAAACTTACCATACGCAGTATTTT

J gene: TRBJ1-3
V gene: TRBV4-3
clone size: .
D gene: .
CDR3 protein: CASSQERGVTGNTIYF
CDR3 DNA: TGCGCCAGCAGCCAAGAGCGGGGGGTAACTGGAAACACCATATATTTT

J gene: TRBJ1-6
V gene: TRBV11-2
clone size: .
D gene: .
CDR3 protein: CASSLQHNSPLHF
CDR3 DNA: TGTGCCAGCAGCCTACAGCATAATTCACCCCTCCACTTT

J gene: TRBJ1-5
V gene: TRBV10-1
clone size: few
D gene: .
CDR3 protein: CASSLQVLSQPQHF
CDR3 DNA: TGCGCCAGCAGTCTTCAGGTCCTGAGTCAGCCCCAGCATTTT

J gene: TRBJ2-7
V gene: TRBV4-3
clone size: .
D gene: .
CDR3 protein: CASSQDLHYEQYF
CDR3 DNA: TGCGCCAGCAGCCAAGATTTGCACTACGAGCAGTACTTC

J gene: TRBJ2-1
V gene: TRBV27
clone size: .
D gene: TRBD2
CDR3 protein: CARPAGGSYNEQFF
CDR3 DNA: TGTGCCAGACCAGCGGGAGGGTCCTACAATGAGCAGTTCTTC

J gene: TRBJ2-1
V gene: TRBV7-2
clone size: .
D gene: TRBD2
CDR3 protein: CASSSLRGRAINEQFF
CDR3 DNA: TGTGCCAGCAGCTCTCTGCGGGGGAGGGCAATAAATGAGCAGTTCTTC

J gene: TRBJ2-7
V gene: TRBV7-6
clone size: .
D gene: TRBD1
CDR3 protein: CASTPGQHYEQYF
CDR3 DNA: TGTGCCAGCACTCCGGGACAGCACTACGAGCAGTACTTC

J gene: TRBJ1-4
V gene: TRBV20-1
clone size: .
D gene: .
CDR3 protein: CSARDSATNEKLFF
CDR3 DNA: TGCAGTGCTCGAGACAGTGCAACTAATGAAAAACTGTTTTTT

J gene: TRBJ1-1
V gene: TRBV28
clone size: few
D gene: .
CDR3 protein: CASVTSWDRGENTEAFF
CDR3 DNA: TGTGCCAGCGTGACGTCGTGGGATCGGGGAGAGAACACTGAAGCTTTCTTT

J gene: TRBJ2-7
V gene: TRBV28
clone size: .
D gene: TRBD1
CDR3 protein: CASIGGQGRTYEQYF
CDR3 DNA: TGTGCCAGCATTGGCGGACAGGGCCGAACGTACGAGCAGTACTTC

J gene: TRBJ2-1
V gene: TRBV2
clone size: once
D gene: TRBD2
CDR3 protein: CASSDPTQREGLNEQFF
CDR3 DNA: TGTGCCAGCAGTGACCCTACCCAGCGGGAGGGCCTCAATGAGCAGTTCTTC

J gene: TRBJ1-2
V gene: TRBV30
clone size: .
D gene: TRBD1
CDR3 protein: CALDRATYGYTF
CDR3 DNA: TGTGCCCTGGACAGGGCCACATATGGCTACACCTTC